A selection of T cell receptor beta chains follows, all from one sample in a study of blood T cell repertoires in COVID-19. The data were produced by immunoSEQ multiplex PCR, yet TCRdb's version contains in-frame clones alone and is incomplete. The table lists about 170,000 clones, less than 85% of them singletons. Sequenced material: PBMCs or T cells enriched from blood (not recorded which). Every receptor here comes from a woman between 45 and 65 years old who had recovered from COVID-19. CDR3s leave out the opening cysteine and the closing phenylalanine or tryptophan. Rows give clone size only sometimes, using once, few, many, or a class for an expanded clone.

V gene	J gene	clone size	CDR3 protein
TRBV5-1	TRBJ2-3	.	ATRTSGTSDTQY
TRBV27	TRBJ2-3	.	ASSHSGRAPDTQY
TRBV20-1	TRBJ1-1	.	SARREREAF
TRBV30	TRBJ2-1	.	AWSVRAGYNEQF
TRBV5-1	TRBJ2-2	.	ASSWADTGELF
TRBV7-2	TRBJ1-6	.	ASSAQGENSPLH
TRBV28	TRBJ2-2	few	ASSPAGGNTGELF
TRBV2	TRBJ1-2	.	ARRDRVNYGYT
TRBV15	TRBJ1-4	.	ATSRDIGVEEKLF
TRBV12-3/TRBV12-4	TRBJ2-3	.	ASRYRRDTQY
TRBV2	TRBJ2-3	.	ASGTDYTDTQY
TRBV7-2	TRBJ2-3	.	ASSQRAGKGTDTQY
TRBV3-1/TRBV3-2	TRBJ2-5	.	ASSRLAGAGETQY
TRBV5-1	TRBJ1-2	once	ASSMTGGNYGYT
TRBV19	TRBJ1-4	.	ASSSRTTHEKLF
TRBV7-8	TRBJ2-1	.	ASSTPTSGVYNEQF
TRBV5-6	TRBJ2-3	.	ASTPGGPDTQY
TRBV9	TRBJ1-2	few	ASTKPDNYGYT
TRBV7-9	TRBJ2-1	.	ASSRQGTYNEQF
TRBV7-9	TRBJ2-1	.	ASSRGRDSKTSGRAFAF
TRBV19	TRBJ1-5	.	ASSEPGRGRNQPQH
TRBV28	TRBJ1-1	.	ASSLQGKAF
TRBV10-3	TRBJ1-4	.	AISEDTGEKLF
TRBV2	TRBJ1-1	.	ASRDATGVGTEAF
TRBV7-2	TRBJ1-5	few	ASSVALTGDFRQPQH
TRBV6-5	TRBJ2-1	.	ASSYSYRGNEQF
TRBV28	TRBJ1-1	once	ASSPRRVATEAF
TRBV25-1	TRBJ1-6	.	ASSEYRDRESPLH
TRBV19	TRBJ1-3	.	ASSMVGPGNTIY
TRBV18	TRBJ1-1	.	ASSPSGHLNTEAF
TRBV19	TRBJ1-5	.	ASTYRTGFNQPQH
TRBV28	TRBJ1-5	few	ASSSGHPLRPQH
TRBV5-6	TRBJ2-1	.	ASSREGNEQF
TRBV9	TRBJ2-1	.	ASSRGRRTPTGNEQF
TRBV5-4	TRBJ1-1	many	ASSFLFRGAGTEAF
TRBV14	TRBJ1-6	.	ASSLNRGSPLH
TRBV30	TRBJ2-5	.	ASTAGESQETQY
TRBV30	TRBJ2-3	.	AWREQNTDTQY
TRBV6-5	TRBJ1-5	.	ASSPRGNQPQH
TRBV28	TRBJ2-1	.	ASRQGGLNEQF
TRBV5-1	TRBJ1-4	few	ASSSSGATNEKLF
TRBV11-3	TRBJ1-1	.	ASSSHRAGTANTEAF
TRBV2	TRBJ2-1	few	ASSVRQANEQF
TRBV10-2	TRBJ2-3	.	ASSEIAGGSTDTQY
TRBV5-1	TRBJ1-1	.	ASQTEMNTEAF
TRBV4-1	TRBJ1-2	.	ASRPLQGNYGYT
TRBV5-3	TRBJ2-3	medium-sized	AMKRGVRADTQY
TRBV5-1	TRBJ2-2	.	ASSLLAGSGELF
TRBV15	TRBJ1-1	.	ATSSLEGERNTEAF
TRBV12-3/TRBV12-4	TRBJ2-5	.	ASSLTSQETQY
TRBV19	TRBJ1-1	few	ASSVRNTEAF
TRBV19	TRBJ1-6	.	ASHGGVRGSPLH
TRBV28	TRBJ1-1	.	ASSSAGENTEAF
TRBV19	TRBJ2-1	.	ASSIGGGTYNEQF
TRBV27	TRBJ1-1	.	ASSLSDRVTF